This T cell receptor beta chain came from a study of blood T cell repertoires in COVID-19. Original handling: Amplifying reference gene primers gave estimates of nucleated cell counts. Using immunoSEQ multiplex PCR, the repertoire was profiled, and TCRdb retains in-frame clones only, with some absent. V, J and clone size are taken as reported in that table, and D and trimming were inferred from the DNA itself. The data show 84,000 or so clones, under 85% seen once. In germline, CDR1 is MDHEN, CDR2 SYDVKM. V gave up 5 bases and J gave up 2 bases, with 6 bases separating them. This CDR3 has 13 residues.

The receptor was derived from a man between 65 and 85 years old with acute or convalescent COVID-19. The chain has TRBV28 and TRBJ2-2; D gene uncertain. Sequencing input: peripheral blood. DNA of the CDR3: TGTGCCAGCAGTAGCCACAACACCGGGGAGCTGTTTTTT. It translates to CASSSHNTGELFF.